This record concerns one TCR beta chain sequence. Trimming cost V 10 bases and J 2 bases; bases outside gene matches: 16. The CDR3 contains 16 residues. Germline V lookup: CDR1 LNHDA, CDR2 SQIVND (reference sequence). The TCR beta repertoire was assessed by survey-level immunoSEQ sequencing. Sequencing used immunoSEQ multiplex PCR; TCRdb keeps in-frame clones, though not all of them. The profile shows about 68,000 clones, about 93% of them singletons. Specimen: PBMCs. The V call is TRBV19, the J call TRBJ1-2; 7 nucleotides match TRBD1. The sequence derives from a man aged 35 to 55 with rheumatoid arthritis. The CDR3 coding sequence is TGTGCCACCCAAACGAGCAAACTGGACAGGAACTATGGCTACACCTTC. Amino acids: CATQTSKLDRNYGYTF.